Sequencing of this T cell receptor beta chain was carried out in a study of a mutant IDH1 vaccine in newly diagnosed glioma. The overall study: Treated patients had a mean age of approximately 40 years and a sex split that was around 62% male and about 40% female. Antecedent treatment encompassed radiotherapy, temozolomide, or their combination; the majority received both. Findings of the study overall: Top-clonotype changes in peripheral T cells seemed unrelated to pseudoprogression.

This sample's time point: baseline, week 1 (first vaccination visit). As for treatment: pre-vaccination baseline after standard-of-care therapy. New IDH1-mutant, ATRX-lost WHO grade 3 or 4 astrocytomas occurred in donors. Produced via immunoSEQ multiplex PCR; TCRdb's table is partial and in-frame only. The sample shows fewer than 50,000 clones, roughly 89% of them seen only once. The CDR3 sequence is 14 residues long. Germline assignment: CDR1 SGHRS and CDR2 YFSETQ. V was cut by 3 bases and J by 5 bases, with 14 bases left in between. As to this clone: The antigen is undetermined.

The sequencing here drew on PBMCs, taken from a glioma patient treated with radiotherapy, temozolomide or both. The J gene is TRBJ2-5, the V gene TRBV5-1; D is unresolved. The sequence was collected from a young man with glioma. This CDR3 reads CASSSGGLGETQYF. For the CDR3, the DNA is TGCGCCAGCAGCTCTGGCGGCTTGGGGGAGACCCAGTACTTC.